This entry lists 27 T cell receptor beta chains sequenced from one sample in a study of human T cells and chemical hapten exposure. TCRdb re-analysed the RACE reads in MiXCR, keeping a single row per CDR3 protein. The data contain 250,000 or so distinct CDR3 sequences, approximately 7.5% of them singletons. Time point specified: pre-sensitization, week 0. As to treatment: therapeutic diphenylcyclopropenone sensitization with weekly scalp DPC. Sequences were derived from whole blood, sampled in connection with sensitization to the hapten diphenylcyclopropenone (DPC). The receptor set was obtained from a man between 18 and 29 years old with alopecia areata. Some clones in this sample may be carry-over from other donors' samples.

The J gene is TRBJ2-4, the V gene TRBV6-5, with D uncertain. The CDR3 has 15 residues. CDR1 and CDR2 from the germline V gene are MNHEY and SVGAGI. Trimming removed 4 bases at V and 5 bases at J, with 15 bases between. CDR3 nucleotide sequence: TGTGCCAGCAGTTCCATGGACCAGCCTGAAAACATTCAGTACTTC. Protein product: CASSSMDQPENIQYF.

A few counts support this clonotype. The rearrangement joins TRBV29-1 to TRBJ2-1; maybe TRBD2 (5 bases). Germline CDR1 is SQVTM and CDR2 is ANQGSEA. V shed 6 bases and J shed 10 bases, with 13 bases lying between them. The CDR3 loop spans 11 amino acids. CDR3 bases: TGCAGCGTCCGAAAAGGGAGCGAGCAGTTCTTC. This translates into CSVRKGSEQFF.

There are a few counts of this clonotype. The CDR3 DNA follows: TGCAGCGTTGGGACCTTCACAGATACGCAGTATTTT. Translating it yields CSVGTFTDTQYF. This chain joins TRBV29-1 and TRBJ2-3; unclear D gene. The germline V gene encodes CDR1 SQVTM and CDR2 ANQGSEA. The CDR3 spans 12 residues. Trimming cost V 4 bases and J 2 bases, with 7 bases left between them.

This clonotype was observed a few times. CDR3 loop: CSASNRASGNTIYF. CDR3 nucleotides: TGCAGTGCTAGTAACAGGGCCTCTGGAAACACCATATATTTT. This chain joins TRBV20-1 and TRBJ1-3; perhaps TRBD1 as D (6 bases). Germline CDR1 and CDR2: DFQATT and SNEGSKA (reference sequence). This CDR3 comprises 14 residues. With 3 bases removed from V and 0 bases from J, the gap between germline ends came to 9 bases.

V and J are TRBV29-1 and TRBJ1-5; 9 positions agree with TRBD1. Looked up from germline, CDR1 is SQVTM and CDR2 is ANQGSEA. This CDR3 has 15 residues. Trimming cost V 4 bases and J 5 bases; bases outside gene matches: 9. The CDR3 protein is CSVAQGAGYDQPQHF. CDR3 nucleotide sequence: TGCAGCGTTGCACAGGGGGCTGGATACGATCAGCCCCAGCATTTT.

This clonotype was picked up a small number of times. This chain uses TRBV11-2 with TRBJ2-5; no clear D gene. The CDR3 has 14 residues. V lost 5 bases, J lost 1 base, and 11 bases lay in between. Germline CDR1 is SGHAT and CDR2 is FQNNGV. CDR3 coding DNA: TGTGCCAGCAGCGCCCCGGCGCCCCAAGAGACCCAGTACTTC. Its protein is CASSAPAPQETQYF. The variable domain in full, completed from reference TRBV11-2 and TRBJ2-5, reads EAGVAQSPRYKIIEKRQSVAFWCNPISGHATLYWYQQILGQGPKLLIQFQNNGVVDDSQLPKDRFSAERLKGVDSTLKIQPAKLEDSAVYLCASSAPAPQETQYFGPGTRLLVL.

This clonotype was seen only a few times. The genes are TRBV11-2 and TRBJ2-3; 8 nucleotides match TRBD1. Germline CDR1 SGHAT, CDR2 FQNNGV. J gave up 0 bases and V 4 bases, and 3 bases lay outside the gene matches. This CDR3 is built from 15 residues. The CDR3 protein is CASSSWTGSTDTQYF. CDR3 in DNA: TGTGCCAGCAGCTCATGGACAGGGAGCACAGATACGCAGTATTTT.

The sample holds many counts of this clonotype. The DNA of the CDR3 is TGTGCCAGCAGCCCGAGGACAGCCTCCTATGGCTACACCTTC. Translation: CASSPRTASYGYTF. The chain combines TRBV9 with TRBJ1-2, with TRBD1 as a possible D gene (6 bases). The CDR3 contains 14 residues. Between the trimmed V and J ends, which lost 4 bases and 4 bases, there was a span of 14 bases. The germline gives CDR1 SGDLS, CDR2 YYNGEE.

There are a few counts of this clonotype. V usage is TRBV7-9 and J usage is TRBJ1-3, with 9 positions matching TRBD1. CDR3 length equals 15 residues. Germline V gives CDR1 SEHNR, CDR2 FQNEAQ (reference sequence). J lost 4 bases, V lost 4 bases, and 5 bases had no gene match. The CDR3 here is CASSSHRGHGNTIYF. The CDR3 DNA reads TGTGCCAGCAGCTCCCACAGGGGGCACGGAAACACCATATATTTT.

V and J are TRBV28 and TRBJ1-1, with D maybe TRBD1 (6 bases). V lost 10 bases to trimming and J lost 3 bases, with 12 bases between them. This CDR3 region has 12 residues. The germline gives CDR1 MDHEN, CDR2 SYDVKM. CDR3 loop: CATKGGYTEAFF. DNA of the CDR3: TGTGCCACAAAGGGGGGTTACACTGAAGCTTTCTTT.

The rearrangement joins TRBV6-2 or TRBV6-3 to TRBJ1-1; D is unresolved. Trimming took 2 bases from V and 1 from J, leaving 8 bases between them. Germline CDR1 reads MNHEY; CDR2 reads SVGEGT. The CDR3 contains 14 residues. CDR3 bases: TGTGCCAGCAGTTACACGGACGGGAACACTGAAGCTTTCTTT. Residues: CASSYTDGNTEAFF.

This clonotype appeared many times. The chain is built from TRBV28 and TRBJ2-6, with unresolved D. The V gene lost 5 bases and the J gene lost 3 bases, with 8 bases spanning the gap. The CDR3 runs to 14 residues. CDR1 is MDHEN and CDR2 is SYDVKM in the germline V gene. Here the CDR3 DNA reads TGTGCCAGCAGTCGGAGAGGTGGGGCCAACGTCCTGACTTTC. Its translation: CASSRRGGANVLTF.

The CDR3 reads CASSSGTHEELFF. The DNA for the CDR3 is TGTGCCAGCAGCTCCGGGACACACGAAGAACTGTTTTTT. V usage is TRBV7-2 and J usage is TRBJ1-4, with D possibly TRBD1 on 6 matching bases. V was cut by 4 bases and J by 12 bases, with 15 bases left in between. The length of the CDR3 is 13 residues. Per germline, CDR1 SGHTA and CDR2 FQGNSA.

At least ten counts were recorded for this clonotype. The V gene is TRBV7-2, the J gene TRBJ2-3; TRBD1 or TRBD2 may be the D gene (6 bases each). The germline V gene encodes CDR1 SGHTA and CDR2 FQGNSA. The CDR3 covers 15 residues. Trimming pared 3 bases from V and 2 bases from J, leaving 12 bases between. This chain's CDR3 is CASSLRSGATDTQYF. The CDR3 coding sequence is TGTGCCAGCAGCTTGCGGTCGGGGGCCACAGATACGCAGTATTTT. The complete variable domain, with remaining parts taken from reference TRBV7-2 and TRBJ2-3, reads GAGVSQSPSNKVTEKGKDVELRCDPISGHTALYWYRQSLGQGLEFLIYFQGNSAPDKSGLPSDRFSAERTGGSVSTLTIQRTQQEDSAVYLCASSLRSGATDTQYFGPGTRLTVL.

This clonotype has more than one count but fewer than ten. This chain joins TRBV2 and TRBJ1-2; D is uncertain. The V and J ends lost 8 bases and 7 bases respectively, with 8 bases between them. This CDR3 contains 10 residues. Germline V lookup: CDR1 SNHLY, CDR2 FYNNEI. The CDR3 region is CASLGSGYTF. CDR3 DNA sequence: TGTGCCAGCCTGGGGTCTGGCTACACCTTC.

The chain is built from TRBV7-9 and TRBJ1-1; D might be TRBD1 (5 bases). Deletions cut 4 bases from V and 3 bases from J, with 12 bases between. There are 14 residues in the CDR3. The germline V gene encodes CDR1 SEHNR and CDR2 FQNEAQ (reference sequence). CDR3: CASSSRDRDTEAFF. CDR3 nucleotide sequence: TGTGCCAGCAGCTCCCGGGACCGAGACACTGAAGCTTTCTTT.

This clonotype showed up many times. The chain links TRBV12-3 or TRBV12-4 to TRBJ2-5; no clear D. V gave up 2 bases and J gave up 1 base, with 8 bases separating them. The CDR3 is 14 amino acids. The CDR3 loop is CASSLLEFQETQYF. The CDR3 DNA reads TGTGCCAGCAGTTTACTGGAATTCCAAGAGACCCAGTACTTC.

The J gene is TRBJ2-1, the V gene TRBV7-2; D possibly corresponds to TRBD2 (6 bases). V was pared by 5 bases and J by 5 bases, with 25 bases between. The CDR3 is 18 amino acids. Germline CDR1 SGHTA, CDR2 FQGNSA. This chain's CDR3 is CASSPKLSTSKYDNEQFF. CDR3 nucleotide sequence: TGTGCCAGCAGCCCAAAACTTTCGACTAGTAAGTACGACAATGAGCAGTTCTTC.

This clonotype was recorded a few times. The genes are TRBV7-2 and TRBJ1-6, with a possible D match to TRBD1 (5 bases). This CDR3 contains 12 residues. Looked up from germline, CDR1 is SGHTA and CDR2 is FQGNSA. Trimming stripped 4 bases from V and 9 bases from J, with 7 bases between. CDR3 region: CASSSGTSPLHF. The CDR3 DNA sequence: TGTGCCAGCAGCTCAGGGACTTCACCCCTCCACTTT.

The chain couples TRBV7-2 to TRBJ2-2; D uncertain. V lost 2 bases and J lost 0, with 4 bases in between. The V gene's germline CDR1 is SGHTA and CDR2 FQGNSA. CDR3 length equals 14 residues. The CDR3 region is CASSLLSNTGELFF. The CDR3 coding sequence is TGTGCCAGCAGCTTATTGTCGAACACCGGGGAGCTGTTTTTT.

The J gene is TRBJ1-1, the V gene TRBV4-3, with unresolved D. V lost 1 base and J lost 3, with 6 bases in between. Germline V gives CDR1 LGHNA, CDR2 YSLEER. This CDR3 region has 13 residues. CDR3 region: CASSQGSYTEAFF. CDR3 nucleotide sequence: TGCGCCAGCAGCCAAGGGAGTTACACTGAAGCTTTCTTT.

This clonotype was observed many times. V is TRBV10-3 and J is TRBJ2-7, with D unresolved. The CDR3 has 13 amino acids. Trimming pared 1 base from V and 2 bases from J, leaving 6 bases between. Germline V gene data show CDR1 as ENHRY and CDR2 as SYGVKD. The CDR3 reads CAISEYQTYEQYF. The CDR3 region has the DNA TGTGCCATCAGTGAGTATCAGACCTACGAGCAGTACTTC.

Ten or more counts support this clonotype. This rearrangement joins TRBV7-9 to TRBJ1-1, with a weak D call TRBD1 (5 bases). The CDR3 sequence is 16 residues long. Trimming took off 6 bases at V and 5 bases at J, with 22 bases between the two ends. The germline V gene encodes CDR1 SEHNR and CDR2 FQNEAQ (reference sequence). The CDR3 here is CASSFHQGRFRTEAFF. The CDR3 DNA reads TGTGCCAGCAGTTTCCATCAGGGCAGGTTTCGGACTGAAGCTTTCTTT. Complete variable domain (other parts from reference TRBV7-9 and TRBJ1-1): DTGVSQNPRHKITKRGQNVTFRCDPISEHNRLYWYRQTLGQGPEFLTYFQNEAQLEKSRLLSDRFSAERPKGSFSTLEIQRTEQGDSAMYLCASSFHQGRFRTEAFFGQGTRLTVV.

The V call is TRBV6-5, the J call TRBJ1-4, with 7 bases matching TRBD1. The germline gives CDR1 MNHEY, CDR2 SVGAGI. J lost 4 bases, V lost 7 bases, and 12 bases had no gene match. The CDR3 sequence is 16 residues long. The CDR3: CASTTLAGQSNEKLFF. CDR3 DNA: TGTGCCAGCACCACTCTAGCGGGACAGAGTAATGAAAAACTGTTTTTT.

At least ten counts were recorded for this clonotype. CDR3 coding DNA: TGTGCCAGCAGTAAAGACAGGGGAACCTACGAGCAGTACTTC. It codes for CASSKDRGTYEQYF. The rearrangement links TRBV27 to TRBJ2-7; 8 bases are a match to TRBD1. V lost 5 bases and J lost 2; bases outside the gene matches: 5. In germline, CDR1 is MNHEY, CDR2 SMNVEV (reference sequence). The CDR3 runs 14 residues.

This clonotype was seen a few times. V gene TRBV29-1 combines with J gene TRBJ2-2, with D perhaps TRBD1 (5 bases). The CDR3 runs to 14 residues. V was cut by 2 bases and J by 4 bases, with 11 bases left in between. From germline, CDR1 is SQVTM and CDR2 ANQGSEA. The CDR3: CSVELVQGTGELFF. CDR3 coding DNA: TGCAGCGTTGAACTGGTGCAGGGCACCGGGGAGCTGTTTTTT.

The chain joins TRBV12-3 or TRBV12-4 to TRBJ1-1; D not resolved. Trimming took 6 bases from V and 5 from J, leaving 19 bases between them. This CDR3 contains 15 residues. CDR3 bases: TGTGCCAGCAGCCGCGACACCATTACAGTTACTGAAGCTTTCTTT. It codes for CASSRDTITVTEAFF.